A single sample is the source of the 30 T cell receptor beta chains below, sequenced in a study of graft-versus-host responses after intestinal transplantation. For these TCRs, the target antigens are not known. Some clones are missing from TCRdb's copy, which holds only in-frame ones; the method was immunoSEQ multiplex PCR. The sample has some 85,000 clones, around 90% seen once; the top ten hold around 0.44%. The sample consisted of unstimulated CD8+ T cells sorted from spleen or lymph node cells, taken before transplant. These receptors were obtained from a human donor who was the organ donor for an intestinal transplant.

The rearrangement links TRBV7-9 to TRBJ2-3, with 9 positions matching TRBD1. The germline gives CDR1 SEHNR, CDR2 FQNEAQ (reference sequence). CDR3 size: 12 residues. V was clipped by 5 bases and J by 14 bases; unmatched bases: 8. The CDR3 DNA is TGTGCCAGCAGCCTCGGGACAGGGAAATGGTATTTT. Its protein is CASSLGTGKWYF.

In this sample, this clone turned up a few times. The chain is built from TRBV4-3 and TRBJ2-7; no clear D. The CDR3 is 16 residues long. Germline V lookup: CDR1 LGHNA, CDR2 YSLEER. The V end was cut by 0 bases, the J end by 2 bases, with 14 bases between. CDR3 loop: CASSQDLPGSPYEQYF. CDR3 nucleotides: TGCGCCAGCAGCCAAGATCTCCCCGGTTCCCCCTACGAGCAGTACTTC.

The V gene is TRBV7-2, the J gene TRBJ1-1; D gene ambiguous. This CDR3 has 13 residues. Germline assignment: CDR1 SGHTA and CDR2 FQGNSA. With 1 base removed from V and 6 bases from J, the gap between germline ends came to 9 bases. CDR3 DNA sequence: TGTGCCAGCAGCTTAGGGCAGAAACCTGAAGCTTTCTTT. Residues: CASSLGQKPEAFF.

The chain carries TRBV12-5 and TRBJ2-1, with a tentative D call TRBD2 (7 bases). The CDR3 loop spans 13 amino acids. V gave up 5 bases and J gave up 4 bases, with 9 bases separating them. Germline assignment: CDR1 LGHNT and CDR2 FRNRAP. The CDR3, as DNA: TGTGCTAGTGGTAGGGGGGGTTACAATGAGCAGTTCTTC. It encodes CASGRGGYNEQFF.

Details on this clone: The sample holds other DNA sequences that translate to the same CDR3. The chain couples TRBV27 to TRBJ1-1; D not resolved. The CDR3 is 13 residues long. The germline V gene encodes CDR1 MNHEY and CDR2 SMNVEV (reference sequence). Deletions cut 6 bases from V and 0 bases from J, with 8 bases between. CDR3 protein: CASSLSVNTEAFF. In nucleotides, the CDR3 is TGTGCCAGCAGCCTTTCAGTGAACACTGAAGCTTTCTTT.

This chain links TRBV18 with TRBJ2-3; 8 bases fit TRBD2. This CDR3 has 15 amino acids. The germline CDR1 and CDR2 sequences are KGHSH and LQKENI. With V trimmed by 6 bases and J by 5 bases, 10 bases remained unmatched. The CDR3 sequence is CASSPPGGAGDTQYF. CDR3 DNA: TGTGCCAGCTCCCCCCCCGGGGGGGCGGGAGATACGCAGTATTTT.

This chain links TRBV7-2 with TRBJ1-5; D remains ambiguous. Germline CDR1 and CDR2: SGHTA and FQGNSA. This CDR3 spans 18 amino acids. V shed 1 base and J shed 1 base, with 17 bases lying between them. The CDR3 region has the DNA TGTGCCAGCAGCTTAGATGTGGGGAGCGTGCCCAGCAATCAGCCCCAGCATTTT. It encodes CASSLDVGSVPSNQPQHF.

This clone was observed a handful of times. This sequence joins TRBV28 and TRBJ2-7; 10 bases agree with TRBD1. V shed 7 bases and J 4 bases; nucleotides not matched to a gene: 4. This CDR3 region has 13 residues. From germline, CDR1 is MDHEN and CDR2 SYDVKM. The CDR3 DNA follows: TGTGCCAGCAACGGGGGACAGGGGTACGAGCAGTACTTC. This codes for CASNGGQGYEQYF.

The V and J genes are TRBV7-8 and TRBJ2-7; 7 nucleotides agree with TRBD1. The CDR3 is 16 amino acids. From germline, CDR1 is SGHVS and CDR2 FQNEAQ. The V gene end was trimmed by 4 bases and the J gene end by 0 bases; junction bases not matched to a gene: 9. CDR3 coding DNA: TGTGCCAGCAGCTCCGGACAGGTTCGGAGCTCCTACGAGCAGTACTTC. Translated, it gives CASSSGQVRSSYEQYF.

The chain links TRBV5-8 to TRBJ1-1, with D tentatively TRBD1 (5 bases). The germline V and J ends were trimmed by 0 bases and 2 bases, with 8 bases remaining between them. This CDR3 has 14 amino acids. Germline CDR1 SGHTS, CDR2 YDEGEE. CDR3 bases: TGTGCCAGCAGCTTGGCGTGGGGCAACACTGAAGCTTTCTTT. Translating gives CASSLAWGNTEAFF.

J is TRBJ1-6 and V is TRBV2; a weak D match, TRBD1 (5 bases). The CDR3 has 15 amino acids. Germline V lookup: CDR1 SNHLY, CDR2 FYNNEI. V gave up 6 bases and J gave up 6 bases, with 15 bases separating them. The DNA for the CDR3 is TGTGCCAGCAGCAATCGGGGGAAACTTAATTCACCCCTCCACTTT. As protein: CASSNRGKLNSPLHF.

The genes are TRBV7-9 and TRBJ2-7; D call uncertain. The CDR3 totals 12 residues. Germline values: CDR1 SEHNR, CDR2 FQNEAQ (reference sequence). Trimming stripped 2 bases from V and 2 bases from J, with 4 bases between. The CDR3 DNA sequence: TGTGCCAGCAGCTTAACAACCTACGAGCAGTACTTC. It translates to CASSLTTYEQYF.

The J gene is TRBJ2-5, the V gene TRBV7-9, with 7 nucleotides matching TRBD1. V lost 4 bases to trimming and J lost 0 bases; unmatched junction nucleotides: 5. CDR1 is SEHNR, CDR2 FQNEAQ, per germline (reference sequence). The CDR3 runs to 15 residues. The CDR3 coding sequence is TGTGCCAGCAGCTCCAGACAGGGCCACCAAGAGACCCAGTACTTC. Translation: CASSSRQGHQETQYF. Drawing the rest from reference TRBV7-9 and TRBJ2-5, the complete variable domain is DTGVSQNPRHKITKRGQNVTFRCDPISEHNRLYWYRQTLGQGPEFLTYFQNEAQLEKSRLLSDRFSAERPKGSFSTLEIQRTEQGDSAMYLCASSSRQGHQETQYFGPGTRLLVL.

The chain recombines TRBV7-9 with TRBJ1-1, with 9 bases identical to TRBD1. Germline-derived CDR1 and CDR2 are SEHNR and FQNEAQ (reference sequence). The CDR3 loop spans 19 amino acids. Trimming removed 1 base from V and 4 bases from J; junction bases left unmatched: 16. The CDR3, as DNA: TGTGCCAGCAGCTTAGAGGAATGGGGACAGGGAAGGTTTGGCACTGAAGCTTTCTTT. This codes for CASSLEEWGQGRFGTEAFF.

The V gene is TRBV2, the J gene TRBJ2-3, with 7 bases fitting TRBD2. Germline assignment: CDR1 SNHLY and CDR2 FYNNEI. This CDR3 is 13 amino acids long. The CDR3 DNA reads TGTGTCAACCAGGCGGGGGTCTCAGATACGCAGTATTTT. Its translation: CVNQAGVSDTQYF.

J is TRBJ2-5 and V is TRBV4-3, with 7 bases fitting TRBD1. The J call may be faulty, since TRBJ2-7 better matches the DNA end. The CDR3 totals 15 residues. Per the germline V gene, CDR1 is LGHNA and CDR2 is YSLEER. The CDR3 DNA sequence: TGCGCCAGCAGCCAAGAAACAGGGGTGATCCACGAGCAGTACTTC. It codes for CASSQETGVIHEQYF.

This chain joins TRBV6-1 and TRBJ2-3, with 8 bases fitting TRBD2. The germline V gene encodes CDR1 MNHNS and CDR2 SASEGT. V gave up 3 bases and J gave up 3 bases; unmatched junction bases: 8. This CDR3 contains 16 residues. As DNA, the CDR3 is TGTGCCAGCAGTGACCTACCGGGACTAGGGACAGATACGCAGTATTTT. Translation gives CASSDLPGLGTDTQYF.

This clone came up a few times. The chain is built from TRBV10-3 and TRBJ1-5; no reliable D call. The CDR3 covers 13 residues. Germline V gene sequence: CDR1 ENHRY, CDR2 SYGVKD. Trimming cost V 11 bases and J 0 bases, with 11 bases left between them. CDR3 sequence: CAAAEGSNQPQHF. In nucleotides, the CDR3 is TGTGCCGCCGCGGAAGGTAGCAATCAGCCCCAGCATTTT.

This clone was picked up a small number of times. The chain has TRBV4-3 and TRBJ1-4, with 9 nucleotides matching TRBD1. Unmatched junction bases numbered 3, after V lost 1 base and J lost 6 bases. CDR1 is LGHNA, CDR2 YSLEER, per germline. The length of the CDR3 is 15 residues. The CDR3 sequence is CASSQGGTGYEKLFF. The CDR3 bases are TGCGCCAGCAGCCAAGGTGGGACAGGGTATGAAAAACTGTTTTTT.

The chain carries TRBV19 and TRBJ1-3; D is undetermined. Germline CDR1 reads LNHDA; CDR2 reads SQIVND (reference sequence). Between the trimmed V and J ends, which lost 3 bases and 8 bases, there was a span of 5 bases. This CDR3 region has 11 residues. DNA for the CDR3: TGTGCCAGTAGTATCCGGGACACCATATATTTT. Protein product: CASSIRDTIYF.

The V gene is TRBV4-3, the J gene TRBJ1-6; no clear D gene. This CDR3 is built from 16 residues. The ends were cut back, 4 bases at V and 0 bases at J, with 10 bases in the middle. Germline lookup yields CDR1 LGHNA and CDR2 YSLEER. CDR3 DNA: TGCGCCAGCAGCCCCCAATTGAGCTCCTATAATTCACCCCTCCACTTT. It codes for CASSPQLSSYNSPLHF.

The rearrangement links TRBV4-1 to TRBJ2-1; perhaps TRBD2 as D (5 bases). The length of the CDR3 is 14 residues. The germline gives CDR1 MGHRA, CDR2 YSYEKL. V lost 4 bases and J 1 base, leaving 8 bases between the germline ends. The CDR3 loop reads CASSLEGSYNEQFF. The DNA of the CDR3 is TGCGCCAGCAGCCTCGAGGGTTCCTACAATGAGCAGTTCTTC.

This clone came up a few times. The rearrangement joins TRBV7-9 to TRBJ2-1; TRBD2 matches at 13 bases. Germline CDR1 reads SEHNR; CDR2 reads FQNEAQ (reference sequence). There are 15 residues in the CDR3. The trim removed 7 bases at V and 2 bases at J, leaving 2 bases unmatched. CDR3 protein: CASMGTSGAYNEQFF. For the CDR3, the DNA is TGTGCCAGCATGGGGACTAGCGGGGCCTACAATGAGCAGTTCTTC.

V gene TRBV10-3 combines with J gene TRBJ2-1; no firm D call. The CDR3 is made up of 14 amino acids. Germline loops: CDR1 ENHRY, CDR2 SYGVKD. Trimming stripped 11 bases from V and 1 base from J, with 15 bases between. This CDR3 is CAAGPVDSYNEQFF. The CDR3 nucleotides read TGTGCCGCTGGTCCCGTAGATTCCTACAATGAGCAGTTCTTC.

The genes are TRBV5-1 and TRBJ2-7; a possible D gene is TRBD2 (7 bases). The CDR3 loop spans 16 amino acids. Trimming left V 0 bases short and J 0 bases short, with 13 bases between. CDR1 and CDR2 (germline): SGHRS, YFSETQ. The CDR3 sequence: CASSLAGGDYSYEQYF. The CDR3 nucleotides are TGCGCCAGCAGCTTGGCGGGGGGCGACTACTCCTACGAGCAGTACTTC.

This chain uses TRBV28 with TRBJ1-2; 7 bases match TRBD1. Per germline, CDR1 MDHEN and CDR2 SYDVKM. The V gene end was trimmed by 5 bases and the J gene end by 4 bases; junction bases not matched to a gene: 10. This CDR3 has 15 amino acids. This CDR3 is CASSGETGIIYGYTF. The DNA for the CDR3 is TGTGCCAGCAGTGGGGAGACAGGGATCATCTATGGCTACACCTTC.

The J gene is TRBJ1-4, the V gene TRBV6-1, with 9 bases that match TRBD1. The CDR3 consists of 15 residues. The germline CDR1 and CDR2 sequences are MNHNS and SASEGT. After removal of 6 bases from V and 6 bases from J, the junction contained 8 bases not matched to a gene. CDR3 bases: TGTGCCAGCAGCGGACGGGGACAGGGCGATGAAAAACTGTTTTTT. This sequence encodes CASSGRGQGDEKLFF.

This clone was detected only once. V gene TRBV5-8 combines with J gene TRBJ1-2; TRBD1 might be the D (5 bases). CDR1 SGHTS and CDR2 YDEGEE come from the germline V gene. The ends were cut back, 0 bases at V and 3 bases at J, with 6 bases in the middle. The CDR3 runs 13 residues. DNA for the CDR3: TGTGCCAGCAGCTTGGGGGACTACTATGGCTACACCTTC. It translates to CASSLGDYYGYTF.

Details on this clone: One end of the junction fails to match germline, which may point to a read error. The chain uses TRBV2 and TRBJ1-1, with 8 nucleotides matching TRBD1. The CDR3 covers 14 residues. The germline gives CDR1 SNHLY, CDR2 FYNNEI. CDR3 DNA: TGTGCCAGCACTGAAGACAGGGGATGGTCTGAAGCTTTCTTT. This gives the protein CASTEDRGWSEAFF.

The gene calls are TRBV30 and TRBJ2-7; 8 nucleotides line up with TRBD1. CDR3 size: 14 residues. V was clipped by 0 bases and J by 4 bases; unmatched bases: 5. Germline V gives CDR1 GTSNPN, CDR2 SVGIG (reference sequence). The CDR3 region has the DNA TGTGCCTGGAGTGTAGGTCAGGGGGCATACGAGCAGTACTTC. Amino acids: CAWSVGQGAYEQYF.